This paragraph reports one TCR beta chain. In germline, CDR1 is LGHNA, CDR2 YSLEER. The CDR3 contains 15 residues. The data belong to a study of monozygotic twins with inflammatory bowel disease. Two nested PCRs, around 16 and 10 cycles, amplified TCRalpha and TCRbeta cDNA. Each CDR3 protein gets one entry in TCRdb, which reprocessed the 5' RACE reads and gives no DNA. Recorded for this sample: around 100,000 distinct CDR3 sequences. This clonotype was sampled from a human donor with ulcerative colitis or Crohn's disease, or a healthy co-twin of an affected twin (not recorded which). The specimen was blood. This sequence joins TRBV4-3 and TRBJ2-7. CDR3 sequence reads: CASSHRYENYYEQYF.